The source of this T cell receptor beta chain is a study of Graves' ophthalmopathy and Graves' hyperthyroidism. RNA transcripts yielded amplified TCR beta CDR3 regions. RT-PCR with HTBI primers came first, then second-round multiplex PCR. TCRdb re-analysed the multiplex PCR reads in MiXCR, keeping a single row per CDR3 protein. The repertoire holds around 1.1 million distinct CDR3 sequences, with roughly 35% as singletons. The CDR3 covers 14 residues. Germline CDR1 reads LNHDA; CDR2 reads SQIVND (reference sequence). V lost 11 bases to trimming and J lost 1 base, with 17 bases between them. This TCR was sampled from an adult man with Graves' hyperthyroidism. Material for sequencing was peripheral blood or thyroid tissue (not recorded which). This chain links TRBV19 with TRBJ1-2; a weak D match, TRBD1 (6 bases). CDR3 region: CAWSVQDSNYGYTF. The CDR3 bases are TGTGCCTGGAGTGTACAGGACAGTAACTATGGCTACACCTTC.